This passage covers 18 T cell receptor beta chains from one sample sequenced in a study of T cells in Graves' hyperthyroidism and ophthalmopathy (dated by TCRdb to the late 2010s). The library was made by multiplex PCR. The sequencer was an Illumina HiSeq 2000. Amplification of TCR beta CDR3 regions was carried out from RNA transcripts. For the first round of RT-PCR on the TCR CDR3, the HTBI primer set was used together with the Qiagen OneStep RT-PCR kit. TCRdb handled the public reads itself, with Q25 trimming in fastp and clone calling in MiXCR, and kept productive beta chains. A single entry per CDR3 protein holds the most common genes and DNA from its merged rows. This sample lists about 840,000 distinct CDR3 sequences; roughly 37% were detected once. The ten largest clones represent approximately 10% of the sample. Sequences were obtained from blood. These receptors were taken from a man aged 18-30 years with Graves' hyperthyroidism.

The chain carries TRBV5-1 and TRBJ2-5; TRBD2 might be the D (5 bases). Germline CDR1 is SGHRS and CDR2 is YFSETQ. The CDR3 runs to 15 residues. Trimming removed 5 bases from V and 2 bases from J, with 16 bases in between. CDR3 nucleotide sequence: TGCGCCAGCAGGAAAGCGGTAACGGGGCAAGAGACCCAGTACTTC. It encodes CASRKAVTGQETQYF.

This clonotype showed up just a few times. The chain combines TRBV15 with TRBJ1-5; D might be TRBD1 (5 bases). V was clipped by 3 bases and J by 2 bases, with 11 bases between them. The CDR3 sequence is 15 residues long. Germline V gene lookup returns CDR1 LNHNV and CDR2 YYDKDF (reference sequence). The chain's CDR3 is CATSSTGTGNQPQHF. CDR3 nucleotide sequence: TGTGCCACCAGCAGCACGGGGACGGGCAATCAGCCCCAGCATTTT.

The chain joins TRBV19 to TRBJ1-1; no firm D call. The CDR3 runs to 11 residues. V was pared by 3 bases and J by 11 bases, with 10 bases between. Germline V gene lookup returns CDR1 LNHDA and CDR2 SQIVND (reference sequence). CDR3 nucleotides: TGTGCCAGTAGTATTGGACCGAGCGCTTTCTTT. This gives the protein CASSIGPSAFF.

This chain connects TRBV7-6 to TRBJ2-7; TRBD2 agrees at 10 bases. The germline CDR1 and CDR2 sequences are SGHVS and FNYEAQ. The CDR3 runs 15 residues. V lost 2 bases, J lost 6 bases, and 7 bases stayed unmatched. The CDR3 spells CASSLYSGRFAEQYF. CDR3 bases: TGTGCCAGCAGCTTATATAGCGGGAGGTTTGCCGAGCAGTACTTC.

This clonotype was picked up a small number of times. The chain joins TRBV19 to TRBJ1-5; D is ambiguous. The CDR3 covers 15 residues. The germline V and J ends were trimmed by 9 bases and 0 bases, with 15 bases remaining between them. Germline V gene data show CDR1 as LNHDA and CDR2 as SQIVND (reference sequence). The CDR3 bases are TGTGCCAGCTCACCAGGACCCGATAGCAATCAGCCCCAGCATTTT. Protein product: CASSPGPDSNQPQHF.

V and J are TRBV7-8 and TRBJ1-3; weak D call: TRBD1 (5 bases). CDR1 is SGHVS and CDR2 is FQNEAQ in the germline V gene. Trimming shortened V by 4 bases and J by 3 bases, and 13 bases separated the two germline ends. The CDR3 covers 15 residues. CDR3 in amino acids: CASSSQGVYGNTIYF. In DNA, the CDR3 is TGTGCCAGCAGCTCGCAGGGAGTTTATGGAAACACCATATATTTT.

The table lists this clonotype with many counts. CDR3 in amino acids: CASTRTEAFF. CDR3 coding DNA: TGTGCCAGCACCCGGACTGAAGCTTTCTTT. The V and J genes are TRBV7-9 and TRBJ1-1, with D hard to call. Looked up from germline, CDR1 is SEHNR and CDR2 is FQNEAQ (reference sequence). CDR3 length equals 10 residues. Trimming left V 7 bases short and J 5 bases short, with 5 bases between. Complete variable domain (other parts from reference TRBV7-9 and TRBJ1-1): DTGVSQNPRHKITKRGQNVTFRCDPISEHNRLYWYRQTLGQGPEFLTYFQNEAQLEKSRLLSDRFSAERPKGSFSTLEIQRTEQGDSAMYLCASTRTEAFFGQGTRLTVV.

The chain is built from TRBV5-4 and TRBJ1-6; D is perhaps TRBD1 (6 bases). V lost 4 bases and J lost 7, with 12 bases in between. Germline V gene sequence: CDR1 SGHNT, CDR2 YYREEE (reference sequence). The CDR3 spans 14 residues. CDR3 sequence (DNA): TGTGCCAGCAGCCCGGAGGGGGGAAATTCACCCCTCCACTTT. Its translation: CASSPEGGNSPLHF.

A note on this clonotype: One base away lies a much larger clone, so this may be a sequencing read error. The gene calls are TRBV2 and TRBJ1-1; 8 bases are shared with TRBD1. Germline-derived CDR1 and CDR2 are SNHLY and FYNNEI. CDR3 length: 17 residues. V lost 8 bases to trimming and J lost 2 bases; unmatched junction nucleotides: 16. CDR3 loop: CASRPPRQGISNTEAFF. The CDR3 DNA follows: TGTGCCAGCCGTCCTCCTCGACAGGGGATAAGCAACACTGAAGCTTTCTTT.

This clonotype showed up just a few times. V is TRBV7-8 and J is TRBJ2-5, with D maybe TRBD1 (5 bases). The length of the CDR3 is 14 residues. V lost 1 base to trimming and J lost 5 bases, with 11 bases between them. Germline CDR1 SGHVS, CDR2 FQNEAQ. For the CDR3, the DNA is TGTGCCAGCAGCTTAGATCGGACACCCGAGACCCAGTACTTC. Translated: CASSLDRTPETQYF.

This clonotype was detected ten times or more. V and J are TRBV7-3 and TRBJ1-1; 7 bases agree with TRBD1. The CDR3 loop spans 14 amino acids. The germline V gene has CDR1 SGHTA and CDR2 FQGTGA. J lost 7 bases, V lost 0 bases, and 5 bases had no gene match. CDR3 protein: CASSLTGQPLEAFF. Written as DNA, the CDR3 is TGTGCCAGCAGCTTAACGGGACAGCCTCTTGAAGCTTTCTTT.

This clonotype has a handful of counts. This sequence joins TRBV11-2 and TRBJ2-7; TRBD2 aligns across 9 bases. Germline CDR1 is SGHAT and CDR2 is FQNNGV. J gave up 5 bases and V 5 bases, and 10 bases lay outside the gene matches. The CDR3 spans 15 residues. CDR3 DNA: TGTGCCAGCAGCGGGGAGCCTAGCGGGGCTCACGAGCAGTACTTC. This encodes CASSGEPSGAHEQYF.

This chain links TRBV20-1 with TRBJ1-3; 8 bases match TRBD1. J lost 0 bases, V lost 2 bases, and 3 bases had no gene match. The CDR3 spans 15 residues. CDR1 and CDR2 (germline): DFQATT, SNEGSKA (reference sequence). The CDR3 spells CSARPGGVSGNTIYF. The DNA for the CDR3 is TGCAGTGCTAGACCAGGGGGCGTCTCTGGAAACACCATATATTTT.

This clonotype was seen many times. The genes are TRBV15 and TRBJ2-7; 11 bases match TRBD2. CDR3 size: 18 residues. Trimming at V came to 7 bases and at J to 2 bases, leaving 16 bases not matched to a gene. Per germline, CDR1 LNHNV and CDR2 YYDKDF (reference sequence). CDR3 protein: CATTSSAMGTSGTYEQYF. The DNA for the CDR3 is TGTGCCACCACCTCCTCTGCAATGGGGACTAGCGGAACCTACGAGCAGTACTTC.

This clonotype was recorded at least ten times. The chain joins TRBV7-9 to TRBJ1-2, with D hard to call. The V end was cut by 4 bases, the J end by 0 bases, with 15 bases between. This CDR3 has 16 residues. Germline V gene data show CDR1 as SEHNR and CDR2 as FQNEAQ (reference sequence). CDR3 residues: CASSSLKTKSNYGYTF. In DNA form, the CDR3 reads TGTGCCAGCAGCTCCCTAAAGACGAAATCTAACTATGGCTACACCTTC. Combining the CDR3 with reference TRBV7-9 and TRBJ1-2 gives the whole variable domain DTGVSQNPRHKITKRGQNVTFRCDPISEHNRLYWYRQTLGQGPEFLTYFQNEAQLEKSRLLSDRFSAERPKGSFSTLEIQRTEQGDSAMYLCASSSLKTKSNYGYTFGSGTRLTVV.

The gene calls are TRBV2 and TRBJ2-7; D gene ambiguous. CDR3 length: 15 residues. The V gene's germline CDR1 is SNHLY and CDR2 FYNNEI. Trimming stripped 8 bases from V and 4 bases from J, with 21 bases between. The CDR3 bases are TGTGCCAGCGATCCAGGCCAAGGTGCCGAATACGAGCAGTACTTC. Its protein is CASDPGQGAEYEQYF.

The V call is TRBV10-3, the J call TRBJ1-2; weak D call: TRBD1 (6 bases). This CDR3 contains 15 residues. V was pared by 10 bases and J by 5 bases, with 23 bases between. Germline-derived CDR1 and CDR2 are ENHRY and SYGVKD. The CDR3 DNA reads as TGTGCCACGATTGCCCTACGCAGGGGAACTTATGGCTACACCTTC. This codes for CATIALRRGTYGYTF.

The V and J genes are TRBV10-3 and TRBJ2-7; 7 bases are a match to TRBD1. The J segment lost 2 bases and the V segment lost 8 bases, leaving 9 bases of the junction unmatched. Germline V gene sequence: CDR1 ENHRY, CDR2 SYGVKD. The CDR3 sequence is 14 residues long. The CDR3 reads CAIGTANYPYEQYF. CDR3 in DNA: TGTGCCATCGGGACAGCAAACTACCCCTACGAGCAGTACTTC.